Listed below are T cell receptor beta chains from one sample, sequenced in a study of shared clonotypes between healthy human individuals. Generated by immunoSEQ multiplex PCR, the TCRdb table keeps only in-frame clones and is missing some. The table shows 2 million to 2.5 million clones, with almost 96% occurring only once. Specimen: naive CD4+ T cells sorted from blood. The receptors come from a young man in good health. CDR3s include the opening cysteine and the closing phenylalanine or tryptophan. Each record gives: CDR3 DNA, CDR3 protein, D gene, V gene, J gene, clone size. D genes are given only for firm matches. The listing skips clone size in some rows; elsewhere it reads once, few, many or a size class.

CDR3 DNA: TGTGCCGGCAGCGTAGAACCGAGCTCTGGAAACACCATATATTTT
CDR3 protein: CAGSVEPSSGNTIYF
D gene: NA
V gene: TRBV9
J gene: TRBJ1-3
clone size: NA

CDR3 DNA: TGTGCCTGGAGTTCCCAGAGCAATCAGCCCCAGCATTTT
CDR3 protein: CAWSSQSNQPQHF
D gene: NA
V gene: TRBV30
J gene: TRBJ1-5
clone size: NA

CDR3 DNA: TGTGCCAGCAGGGGACAGGGAGGCGTAGAGACCCAGTACTTC
CDR3 protein: CASRGQGGVETQYF
D gene: TRBD1
V gene: TRBV2
J gene: TRBJ2-5
clone size: NA

CDR3 DNA: TGTGCCAGTAGTCCGGGGACGTTAAGCTCTGGGGCCAACGTCCTGACTTTC
CDR3 protein: CASSPGTLSSGANVLTF
D gene: NA
V gene: TRBV19
J gene: TRBJ2-6
clone size: NA

CDR3 DNA: TGTGCCACACAACCCAAGGGGGATCCACCATACGAGCAGTACTTC
CDR3 protein: CATQPKGDPPYEQYF
D gene: NA
V gene: TRBV10-3
J gene: TRBJ2-7
clone size: NA

CDR3 DNA: TGTGCCAGCAGCCCACGAGCTTACAGGGGGCGAGTGGGTGGCTACACCTTC
CDR3 protein: CASSPRAYRGRVGGYTF
D gene: TRBD1
V gene: TRBV7-2
J gene: TRBJ1-2
clone size: NA

CDR3 DNA: TGCGCCAGCAGCCAGGGACAGGGGTTAGGAGAGACCCAGTACTTC
CDR3 protein: CASSQGQGLGETQYF
D gene: TRBD1
V gene: TRBV4-3
J gene: TRBJ2-5
clone size: once

CDR3 DNA: TGTGCCAGCAGCTTAAGGGGGCGGGAGACCCAGTACTTC
CDR3 protein: CASSLRGRETQYF
D gene: NA
V gene: TRBV7-3
J gene: TRBJ2-5
clone size: NA

CDR3 DNA: TGTGCCAGCAGTCGAACAGGGGGCTCTAACACTGAAGCTTTCTTT
CDR3 protein: CASSRTGGSNTEAFF
D gene: TRBD1
V gene: TRBV6-5
J gene: TRBJ1-1
clone size: NA

CDR3 DNA: TGTGCCTGCTCACAGGGCCAAGAGACCCAGTACTTC
CDR3 protein: CACSQGQETQYF
D gene: NA
V gene: TRBV30
J gene: TRBJ2-5
clone size: NA

CDR3 DNA: TGTGCCAGCAGTGATCCAGCCGGCTACACCTTC
CDR3 protein: CASSDPAGYTF
D gene: NA
V gene: TRBV2
J gene: TRBJ1-2
clone size: NA

CDR3 DNA: TGTGCCAGCAGCCCAGGGCCTCAGCGAGAGCAGTACTTC
CDR3 protein: CASSPGPQREQYF
D gene: NA
V gene: TRBV7-3
J gene: TRBJ2-7
clone size: NA

CDR3 DNA: TGTGCCAGCTCACCCATGGGGGCCAACGTCCTGACTTTC
CDR3 protein: CASSPMGANVLTF
D gene: NA
V gene: TRBV18
J gene: TRBJ2-6
clone size: NA

CDR3 DNA: TGTGCCAGCAGTGAACTAGCGGGCCGTACCTACAATGAGCAGTTCTTC
CDR3 protein: CASSELAGRTYNEQFF
D gene: TRBD2
V gene: TRBV25-1
J gene: TRBJ2-1
clone size: NA

CDR3 DNA: TGTGCCAGCAGTCTTGGAGAGGGGGCTTACACCGGGGAGCTGTTTTTT
CDR3 protein: CASSLGEGAYTGELFF
D gene: TRBD1
V gene: TRBV28
J gene: TRBJ2-2
clone size: NA

CDR3 DNA: TGTGCCTGGGGCCGTCGAGCGGGAGCCGTCGGTGAGCAGTTCTTC
CDR3 protein: CAWGRRAGAVGEQFF
D gene: TRBD2
V gene: TRBV30
J gene: TRBJ2-1
clone size: NA

CDR3 DNA: TGTGCCAGCACTGCGGGGTTTCCGGGGGATACGCAGTATTTT
CDR3 protein: CASTAGFPGDTQYF
D gene: NA
V gene: TRBV2
J gene: TRBJ2-3
clone size: NA

CDR3 DNA: TGTGCCATCAGTGCATCTGACAGGGGGCTGGCCGGGGAGCTGTTTTTT
CDR3 protein: CAISASDRGLAGELFF
D gene: TRBD1
V gene: TRBV10-3
J gene: TRBJ2-2
clone size: NA